This is a list of T cell receptor beta chains from one sample in a study of T cells after yellow fever vaccination. From the 5' RACE reads, TCRdb called clonotypes with MiXCR, one entry per CDR3 protein. The sample yields about 350,000 distinct CDR3 sequences, approximately 12% seen once. Sequencing used CD4+ T cells sorted from PBMCs, obtained 15 days after the yellow fever booster vaccination. Every receptor here comes from a man aged 18-30 years who received the YFV17D yellow fever vaccine. Each CDR3 is given with its conserved first and last residue. The order of the fields is V gene, D gene, clone size, J gene, CDR3 DNA, CDR3 protein. A D gene is named only where the DNA matches it firmly. Size values are once, few and many counts, or a class for expanded clones, and some rows have none.

>TRBV7-6|NA|few|TRBJ1-3
TGTGCCAGCAGCTCACCCCGGGCGAGTGGAAACACCATATATTTT
CASSSPRASGNTIYF
>TRBV5-1|NA|many|TRBJ1-1
TGCGCCAGCAGCGCCCGGGGGGCGATTTCTGAAGCTTTCTTT
CASSARGAISEAFF
>TRBV12-3/TRBV12-4|NA|NA|TRBJ1-6
TGTGCCAGCAAGGGGAAGGGGTCCTATAATTCACCCCTCCACTTT
CASKGKGSYNSPLHF
>TRBV10-3|NA|few|TRBJ1-2
TGTGCCATCAGTGAGTCTGGGTTTGGCTACACCTTC
CAISESGFGYTF
>TRBV6-5|NA|few|TRBJ2-3
TGTGCCAGCAGGACCTGGAAAGGAGGCTCCGATACGCAGTATTTT
CASRTWKGGSDTQYF
>TRBV11-2|NA|few|TRBJ2-3
TGTGCCAGCAGCTCTCCAGGATGGGGTACGCAGTATTTT
CASSSPGWGTQYF
>TRBV5-6|NA|many|TRBJ2-3
TGTGCCAGCAGCACCCGGTCGGTGACAGATACGCAGTATTTT
CASSTRSVTDTQYF
>TRBV4-3|NA|NA|TRBJ2-2
TGCGCCAGCAGCGAGCGAGCCAGAAACACCGGGGAGCTGTTTTTT
CASSERARNTGELFF
>TRBV5-1|NA|few|TRBJ2-7
TGCGCCAGCAGCTTGATAGACAGCAGTTACAACGAGCAGTACTTC
CASSLIDSSYNEQYF
>TRBV5-1|TRBD2|many|TRBJ2-1
TGCGCCAGCAGCTCGGACGGGGGGTCCCGCCACAATGAGCAGTTCTTC
CASSSDGGSRHNEQFF
>TRBV20-1|NA|NA|TRBJ2-4
TGCAGTGCCAAAATACCACAGGGCAAAAACATTCAGTACTTC
CSAKIPQGKNIQYF
>TRBV12-3/TRBV12-4|NA|few|TRBJ2-7
TGTGCCAGCAGCCGAGGGGGGGGAATTGGTTACGAGCAGTACTTC
CASSRGGGIGYEQYF
>TRBV20-1|TRBD1|few|TRBJ1-2
TGCAGTGCTCGGGACAGGGCTCCCTATGGCTACACCTTC
CSARDRAPYGYTF
>TRBV10-3|NA|NA|TRBJ1-6
TGTGCCATCAGTGAGCGGGCCGGTAATTCACCCCTCCACTTT
CAISERAGNSPLHF
>TRBV3-1|NA|NA|TRBJ2-3
TGTGCCAGCAGCGGGCAGCGTTCAGATACGCAGTATTTT
CASSGQRSDTQYF
>TRBV5-4|NA|NA|TRBJ1-6
TGTGCCAGCAGCTTGGTAGGGGCCCATAATTCACCCCTCCACTTT
CASSLVGAHNSPLHF
>TRBV4-1|TRBD1|NA|TRBJ1-5
TGCGCCAGCAGCCAAGGGGGACAGGGCGGAAAGCCCCAGCATTTT
CASSQGGQGGKPQHF
>TRBV29-1|TRBD2|NA|TRBJ2-2
TGCAGCGTTGAACGGTTAGCGGGGGGGCGCACCGGGGAGCTGTTTTTT
CSVERLAGGRTGELFF
>TRBV4-1|NA|many|TRBJ2-2
TGCGCCAGCAGCCAAGACCCAGTAGGGGCCACGAACACCGGGGAGCTGTTTTTT
CASSQDPVGATNTGELFF
>TRBV6-1|NA|NA|TRBJ2-2
TGTGCCAGCAGCTCTATGACTGTTCGGGGGGAGCTGTTTTTT
CASSSMTVRGELFF
>TRBV9|NA|few|TRBJ2-5
TGTGCCAGTTCTCGGCGGGCAGGTGAAGAGACCCAGTACTTC
CASSRRAGEETQYF
>TRBV5-1|TRBD2|many|TRBJ2-3
TGCGCCAGCAGCTTGGCCCTAGCGGGGGGACCCACAGATACGCAGTATTTT
CASSLALAGGPTDTQYF
>TRBV5-1|TRBD1|NA|TRBJ2-5
TGCGCCAGCAGCTTACCGACAGGGGTGGATGAGACCCAGTACTTC
CASSLPTGVDETQYF
>TRBV7-2|TRBD1|few|TRBJ1-5
TGTGCCAGCAGCCACGGACAGGATCAGCCCCAGCATTTT
CASSHGQDQPQHF
>TRBV7-9|NA|NA|TRBJ1-5
TGTGCCAGCAGCTTAGGACAGAGTAGCAATCAGCCCCAGCATTTT
CASSLGQSSNQPQHF
>TRBV5-1|TRBD2|few|TRBJ2-3
TGCGCCAGCAGCGCGGGACTAGCGGGGGGTAGCACAGATACGCAGTATTTT
CASSAGLAGGSTDTQYF
>TRBV7-3|NA|few|TRBJ1-1
TGTGCCAGCAGCTTAAATATGGGTGCTGAAGCTTTCTTT
CASSLNMGAEAFF
>TRBV6-6|NA|NA|TRBJ1-2
TGTGCCAGCTCTATTAGACCGGGGACCGGTGGCTACACCTTC
CASSIRPGTGGYTF
>TRBV3-1|NA|few|TRBJ1-2
TGTGCCAGCAGCAAGGGAAACTATGGCTACACCTTC
CASSKGNYGYTF